This T cell receptor (beta chain) comes out of a study of cytomegalovirus exposure and HLA in healthy donors. Whole-study context: In a later analysis, the 120 or so validation repertoires were reported to have used the same platform as the roughly 600 first-cohort repertoires.

Study-level findings and limits: The finding came from a later analysis; first-cohort TCR clusters tended to co-occur in the 95 to 150 validation repertoires. For most TCR sequences rarity was the rule, although some public TCRs occurred in many donors.

The germline V gene encodes CDR1 ENHRY and CDR2 SYGVKD. The V gene end was trimmed by 2 bases and the J gene end by 8 bases; junction bases not matched to a gene: 3. The CDR3 is 13 residues long. Assay: immunoSEQ multiplex PCR; the TCRdb copy retains only in-frame clones and omits some. The profile shows 100,000 to 120,000 clones, 85% to 90% of them singletons. As concerns this clone: Its antigen remains unidentified.

V usage is TRBV10-3 and J usage is TRBJ1-5; 7 nucleotides match TRBD1. The receptor was isolated from a woman between 18 and 29 years old in good health and CMV-seropositive. The specimen was PBMCs. CDR3 bases: TGTGCCATCAGTGAGGCTACAGGGGAGCCCCAGCATTTT. This translates into CAISEATGEPQHF.